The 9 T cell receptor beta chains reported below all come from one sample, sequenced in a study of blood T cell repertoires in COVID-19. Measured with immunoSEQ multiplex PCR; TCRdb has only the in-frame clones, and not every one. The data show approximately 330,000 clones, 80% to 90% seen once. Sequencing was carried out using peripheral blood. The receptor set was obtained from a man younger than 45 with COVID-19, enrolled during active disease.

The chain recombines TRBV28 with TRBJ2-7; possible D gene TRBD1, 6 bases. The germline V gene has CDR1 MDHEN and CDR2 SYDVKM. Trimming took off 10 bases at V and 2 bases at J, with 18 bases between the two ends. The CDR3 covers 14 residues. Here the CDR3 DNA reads TGTGCCACCTCCTGGACAGAGGGTGCCTACGAGCAGTACTTC. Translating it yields CATSWTEGAYEQYF.

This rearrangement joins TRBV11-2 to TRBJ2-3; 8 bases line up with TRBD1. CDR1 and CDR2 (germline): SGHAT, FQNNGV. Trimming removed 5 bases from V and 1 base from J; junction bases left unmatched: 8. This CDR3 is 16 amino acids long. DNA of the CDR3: TGTGCCAGCAGCAGAGAAGGGGGACAGGGCACAGATACGCAGTATTTT. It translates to CASSREGGQGTDTQYF.

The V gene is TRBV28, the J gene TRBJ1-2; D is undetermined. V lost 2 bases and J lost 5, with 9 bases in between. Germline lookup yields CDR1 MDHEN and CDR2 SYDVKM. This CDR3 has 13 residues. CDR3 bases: TGTGCCAGCAGTTTAACAGCACCTTATGGCTACACCTTC. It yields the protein CASSLTAPYGYTF.

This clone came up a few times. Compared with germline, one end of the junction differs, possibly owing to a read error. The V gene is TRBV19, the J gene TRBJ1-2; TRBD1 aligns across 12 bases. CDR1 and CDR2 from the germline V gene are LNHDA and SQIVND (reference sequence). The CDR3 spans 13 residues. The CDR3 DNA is TGTGCCAGTAGCCTCCGGGACAGGGGGCGGAACGCCTTC. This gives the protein CASSLRDRGRNAF.

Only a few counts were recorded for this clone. The CDR3 protein is CASSRGGQGNQPQHF. CDR3 bases: TGTGCCAGCAGCCGCGGGGGACAGGGGAATCAGCCCCAGCATTTT. This sequence joins TRBV5-5 and TRBJ1-5, with 10 bases aligning to TRBD1. CDR1 is SGHKS and CDR2 is YYEKEE in the germline V gene (reference sequence). This CDR3 spans 15 amino acids. V lost 4 bases and J lost 4; bases outside the gene matches: 5.

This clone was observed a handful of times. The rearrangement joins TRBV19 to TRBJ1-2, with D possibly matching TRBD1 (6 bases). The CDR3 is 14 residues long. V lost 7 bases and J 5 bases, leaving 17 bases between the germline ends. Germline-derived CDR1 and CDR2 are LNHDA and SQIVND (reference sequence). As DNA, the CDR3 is TGTGCCAGTAACCCCCGAGGACAGTTTTATGGCTACACCTTC. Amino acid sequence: CASNPRGQFYGYTF.

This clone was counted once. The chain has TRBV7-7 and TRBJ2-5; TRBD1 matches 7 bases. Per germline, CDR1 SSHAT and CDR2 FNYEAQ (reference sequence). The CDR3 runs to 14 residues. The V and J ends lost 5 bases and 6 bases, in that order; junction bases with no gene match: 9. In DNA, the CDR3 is TGTGCCAGCAGCCTACCGGGACAGAGTCAGACCCAGTACTTC. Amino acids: CASSLPGQSQTQYF.

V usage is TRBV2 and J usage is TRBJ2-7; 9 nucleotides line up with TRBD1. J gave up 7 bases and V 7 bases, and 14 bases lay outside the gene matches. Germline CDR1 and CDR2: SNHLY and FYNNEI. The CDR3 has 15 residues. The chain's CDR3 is CASKRSGGDRGEQYF. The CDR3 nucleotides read TGTGCCAGCAAGAGGAGCGGAGGAGACAGGGGGGAGCAGTACTTC.

The CDR3 spells CASKDLRGQGAPYGYTF. DNA of the CDR3: TGTGCCAGTAAGGATCTCAGGGGACAGGGGGCCCCCTATGGCTACACCTTC. The gene calls are TRBV19 and TRBJ1-2; 12 bases match TRBD1. This CDR3 spans 17 amino acids. CDR1 LNHDA and CDR2 SQIVND come from the germline V gene (reference sequence). V lost 7 bases and J lost 4; bases outside the gene matches: 13.